Sequencing of this T cell receptor (beta chain) was carried out in a study of OX40 agonist ivuxolimab in advanced cancers. For this clone: As yet, its antigen is unknown.

Repertoires were generated with immunoSEQ multiplex PCR, while TCRdb's copy carries only in-frame clones and drops some. Of some 96,000 clones listed, about 80% are singletons. CDR3 length: 16 amino acids. Trimming took 1 base from V and 2 from J, leaving 15 bases between them. The germline V gene encodes CDR1 SGDLS and CDR2 YYNGEE. Study-wide findings and caveats: The expanded peripheral T cells' antigen specificity was not determined.

The genes are TRBV9 and TRBJ2-5; TRBD1 or TRBD2 may be the D gene (5 bases each). The TCR sequence derives from an adult with an advanced solid tumor such as melanoma, head and neck, liver or kidney cancer. Source: CD4+ or CD8+ T cells sorted from blood, taken in a trial of the OX40 agonist ivuxolimab. The CDR3 DNA sequence: TGTGCCAGCAGCGTACAGGGTTTCCCGGGGCAAGAGACCCAGTACTTC. Residues: CASSVQGFPGQETQYF.